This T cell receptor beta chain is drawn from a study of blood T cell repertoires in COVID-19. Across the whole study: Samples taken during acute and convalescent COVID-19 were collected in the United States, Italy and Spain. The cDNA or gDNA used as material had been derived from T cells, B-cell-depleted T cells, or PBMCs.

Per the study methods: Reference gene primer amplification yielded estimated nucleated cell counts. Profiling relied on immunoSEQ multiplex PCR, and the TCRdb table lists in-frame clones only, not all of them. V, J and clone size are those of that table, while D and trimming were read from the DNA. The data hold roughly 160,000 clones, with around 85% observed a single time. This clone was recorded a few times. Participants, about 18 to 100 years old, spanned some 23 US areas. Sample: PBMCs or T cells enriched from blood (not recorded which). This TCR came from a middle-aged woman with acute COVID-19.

The CDR3 nucleotides read TGTGCCAGCAGCTTGGGACAGAGCTCCTATGGCTACACCTTC. The encoded protein is CASSLGQSSYGYTF. This chain links TRBV5-6 with TRBJ1-2; TRBD1 might be the D (5 bases). Germline V gene data show CDR1 as SGHDT and CDR2 as YYEEEE. Trimming stripped 0 bases from V and 4 bases from J, with 10 bases between. The CDR3 runs to 14 residues.